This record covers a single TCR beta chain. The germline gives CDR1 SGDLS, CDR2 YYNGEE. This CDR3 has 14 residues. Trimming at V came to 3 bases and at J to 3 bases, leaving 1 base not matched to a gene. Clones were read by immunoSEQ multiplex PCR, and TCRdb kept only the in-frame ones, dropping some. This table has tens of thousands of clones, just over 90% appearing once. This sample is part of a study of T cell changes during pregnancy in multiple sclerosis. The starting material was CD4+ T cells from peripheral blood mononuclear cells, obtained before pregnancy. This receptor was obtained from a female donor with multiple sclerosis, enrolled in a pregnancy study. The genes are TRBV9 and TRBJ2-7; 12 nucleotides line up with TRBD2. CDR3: CASSATSGSYEQYF. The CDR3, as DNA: TGTGCCAGCAGCGCGACTAGCGGGAGCTACGAGCAGTACTTC.